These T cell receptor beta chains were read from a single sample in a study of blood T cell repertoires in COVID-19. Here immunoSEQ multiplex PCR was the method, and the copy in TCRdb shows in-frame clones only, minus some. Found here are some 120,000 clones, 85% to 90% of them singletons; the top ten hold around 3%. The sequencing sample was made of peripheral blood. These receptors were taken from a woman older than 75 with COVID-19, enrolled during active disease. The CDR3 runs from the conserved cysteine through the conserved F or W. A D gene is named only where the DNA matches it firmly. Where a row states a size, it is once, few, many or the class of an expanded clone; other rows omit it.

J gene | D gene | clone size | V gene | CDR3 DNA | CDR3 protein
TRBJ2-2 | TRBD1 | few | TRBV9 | TGTGCCAGCAGCATAGGGGGACAGGGGGAAATATTGGACACCGGGGAGCTGTTTTTT | CASSIGGQGEILDTGELFF
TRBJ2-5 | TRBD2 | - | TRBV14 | TGTGCCAGCAGCCAATTCTCCGGTCTAGCGGGAGAGACCCAGTACTTC | CASSQFSGLAGETQYF
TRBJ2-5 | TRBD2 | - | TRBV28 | TGTGCCAGCAGTTTCGCCAGCGGGACGGGAGAGACCCAGTACTTC | CASSFASGTGETQYF
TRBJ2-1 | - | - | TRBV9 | TGTGCCAGCAGTGCAGGGGGAGGTGAGCAGTTCTTC | CASSAGGGEQFF
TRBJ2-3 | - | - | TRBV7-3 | TGTGCCAGCAGCTTATCAGCGAGCACAGATACGCAGTATTTT | CASSLSASTDTQYF
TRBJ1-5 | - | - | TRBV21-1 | TGTGCCAGCAGCAAAGACAGTTATAGCAATCAGCCCCAGCATTTT | CASSKDSYSNQPQHF
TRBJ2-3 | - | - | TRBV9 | TGTGCCAGCAGCGCCCAGGGGGGATTGGGAGATACGCAGTATTTT | CASSAQGGLGDTQYF
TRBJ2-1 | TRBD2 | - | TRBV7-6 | TGTGCCAGCAGCTGGATGACTAGCGGGGATGATGAGCAGTTCTTC | CASSWMTSGDDEQFF
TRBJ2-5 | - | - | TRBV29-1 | TGCAGCGTTGAAGTCGGACAATTAGAAGAGACCCAGTACTTC | CSVEVGQLEETQYF
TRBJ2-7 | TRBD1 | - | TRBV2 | TGTGCCAGCAGTGAAGGAAAAGGCAGGGGGCGACCCGAGCAGTACTTC | CASSEGKGRGRPEQYF
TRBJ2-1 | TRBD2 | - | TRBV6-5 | TGTGCCAGCAGCTCCACAGCGGGGGCTTACAATGAGCAGTTCTTC | CASSSTAGAYNEQFF
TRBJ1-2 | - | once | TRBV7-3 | TGTGCCAGCAGCTTAGACGCAGGGGCTGGCGGCTACACCTTC | CASSLDAGAGGYTF
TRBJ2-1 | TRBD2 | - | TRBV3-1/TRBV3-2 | TGTGCCAGCAGCCGAACTAGCGGGAGGACCTACAATGAGCAGTTCTTC | CASSRTSGRTYNEQFF
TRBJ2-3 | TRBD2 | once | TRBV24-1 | TGTGCCACCAGTGATCGAACCGGGACTAGCGGGAGTTTCGATACGCAGTATTTT | CATSDRTGTSGSFDTQYF
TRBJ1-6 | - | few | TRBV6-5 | TGTGCCAGCAGTTACGGGGGGTCACCCCTCCACTTT | CASSYGGSPLHF
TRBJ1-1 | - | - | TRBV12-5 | TGTGCTAGTGGTTTGCAAGCGAACACTGAAGCTTTCTTT | CASGLQANTEAFF
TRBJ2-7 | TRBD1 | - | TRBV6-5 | TGTGCCAGCATTCGCAGGGACAGGGGGGTTTACGAGCAGTACTTC | CASIRRDRGVYEQYF
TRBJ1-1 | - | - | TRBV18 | TGTGCCAGCTCACCGAGGAAAGGAATCGCTGAAGCTTTCTTT | CASSPRKGIAEAFF
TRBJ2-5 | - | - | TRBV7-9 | TGTGCCAGCAGCTTAGTTCAGGGTATGGGAGGAGAGACCCAGTACTTC | CASSLVQGMGGETQYF
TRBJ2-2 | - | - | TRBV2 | TGTGCCAGCACGCGGATCTCCGGGGTGGAGCTGTTTTTT | CASTRISGVELFF
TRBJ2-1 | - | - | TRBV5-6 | TGTGCCAGCAGCTTGTCGCTGGGCTGGAGCAGGAAAAGGGGTGAGCAGTTCTTC | CASSLSLGWSRKRGEQFF
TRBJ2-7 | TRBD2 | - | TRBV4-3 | TGCGCCAGCAGCCAAGATTTCGGTAGCGGGAGCGCAAACTCCTACGAGCAGTACTTC | CASSQDFGSGSANSYEQYF
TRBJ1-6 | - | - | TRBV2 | TGTGCCAGCAGCGCGGGAAGGGTAGGGTCCCATAATTCACCCCTCCACTTT | CASSAGRVGSHNSPLHF
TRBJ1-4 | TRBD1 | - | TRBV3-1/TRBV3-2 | TGTGCCAGCAGCCAAGCAGGGGGCGACGAAAAACTGTTTTTT | CASSQAGGDEKLFF
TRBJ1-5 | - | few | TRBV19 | TGTGCCAGTAGTTCACTAACGGGGTGGGATCAGCCCCAGCATTTT | CASSSLTGWDQPQHF
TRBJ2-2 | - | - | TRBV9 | TGTGCCAGCAGCTCCTCCCCGAACACCGGGGAGCTGTTTTTT | CASSSSPNTGELFF
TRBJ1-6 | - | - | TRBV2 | TGTGCCAGCAGTGGGTCAGGGTATTCACCCCTCCACTTT | CASSGSGYSPLHF
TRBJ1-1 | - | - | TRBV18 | TGTGCCAGCTCACCTCCAGGCAGGGCGAACACTGAAGCTTTCTTT | CASSPPGRANTEAFF
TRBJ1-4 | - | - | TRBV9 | TGTGCCAGCAGCTCCTCCCCAGGGACTAATGAAAAACTGTTTTTT | CASSSSPGTNEKLFF
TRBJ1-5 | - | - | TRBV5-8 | TGTGCCAGCAGTAGGACTGATAATCAGCCCCAGCATTTT | CASSRTDNQPQHF
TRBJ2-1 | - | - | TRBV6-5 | TGTGCCAGCAGCGCCAGGGGAGTTGAGCAGTTCTTC | CASSARGVEQFF
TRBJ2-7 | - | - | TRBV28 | TGTGCCAGCAGCCCTGACAGGCCCTCCTACGAGCAGTACTTC | CASSPDRPSYEQYF
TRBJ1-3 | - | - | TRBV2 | TGTGCCAGCAGTGACCTCGATGGGAGCTCTGGAAACACCATATATTTT | CASSDLDGSSGNTIYF
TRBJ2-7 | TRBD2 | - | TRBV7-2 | TGTGCCAGCAGCCACGGACTAGCGGGAGGGCCTCGGGAGCAGTACTTC | CASSHGLAGGPREQYF
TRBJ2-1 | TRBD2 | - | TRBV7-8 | TGTGCCAGCAGCTTAGCTCCGACTAGCGGATACAATGAGCAGTTCTTC | CASSLAPTSGYNEQFF
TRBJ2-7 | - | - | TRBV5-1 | TGCGCCAGCAGGGCCAGTACATCCTACGAGCAGTACTTC | CASRASTSYEQYF
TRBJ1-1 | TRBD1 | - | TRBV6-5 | TGTGCCAGCAGTTACGGACAGGGGTTGGGTGAAGCTTTCTTT | CASSYGQGLGEAFF
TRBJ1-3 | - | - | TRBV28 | TGTGCCAGCGGGCCCCCGGCAGTCTCTGGAAACACCATATATTTT | CASGPPAVSGNTIYF
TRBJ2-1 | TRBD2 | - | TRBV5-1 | TGCGCCAGCAGCTTGGCGGCTAGCGGGGGCTCCTACAATGAGCAGTTCTTC | CASSLAASGGSYNEQFF